Below are 7 T cell receptor beta chains sequenced from a single sample in a study of T cell repertoires in cytomegalovirus infection. One entry per CDR3 protein, called by TCRdb with MiXCR from the reads. The repertoire has some 450,000 distinct CDR3 sequences, approximately 32% of them found once; the top ten carry around 15%. Input material: PBMCs. The receptors were sampled from a human donor in good health (CMV status not recorded). Some clones in this sample may be carry-over from other donors' samples.

This clonotype appeared many times. The chain is built from TRBV28 and TRBJ1-3; D unresolved. CDR3 length equals 13 residues. Looked up from germline, CDR1 is MDHEN and CDR2 is SYDVKM. Trimming cost V 6 bases and J 2 bases, with 8 bases left between them. CDR3 amino acids: CASRPIAGNTIYF. The CDR3 DNA is TGTGCCAGCAGACCCATTGCTGGAAACACCATATATTTT.

In its sample, this clonotype was seen many times. The chain joins TRBV7-8 to TRBJ1-4, with D possibly matching TRBD1 (5 bases). Germline loops: CDR1 SGHVS, CDR2 FQNEAQ. The CDR3 is 16 residues long. V was shortened by 0 bases and J by 8 bases, with 16 bases between the two germline ends. The CDR3 protein is CASSLASGRSGEKLFF. CDR3 nucleotide sequence: TGTGCCAGCAGCTTAGCCTCGGGACGCTCGGGGGAAAAACTGTTTTTT.

This chain links TRBV6-2 or TRBV6-3 with TRBJ2-7; 8 bases are a match to TRBD1. The ends lost 4 bases at V and 6 bases at J; junction bases unmatched: 5. The germline V gene encodes CDR1 MNHEY and CDR2 SVGEGT. This CDR3 region has 13 residues. CDR3 in DNA: TGTGCCAGCAGTTCGGACAGGGATACCGAGCAGTACTTC. This translates into CASSSDRDTEQYF.

This clonotype was seen more than once but under ten times. The J gene is TRBJ1-2, the V gene TRBV19; 7 bases agree with TRBD1. V was clipped by 3 bases and J by 4 bases; unmatched bases: 5. CDR1 is LNHDA and CDR2 is SQIVND in the germline V gene (reference sequence). This CDR3 spans 14 amino acids. The CDR3 DNA is TGTGCCAGTAGTATTGAAGGGGGCATCTATGGCTACACCTTC. This codes for CASSIEGGIYGYTF.

This clonotype was counted only a few times. The chain recombines TRBV20-1 with TRBJ1-5; tentative D call: TRBD1 (5 bases). V lost 0 bases, J lost 0 bases, and 12 bases lay in between. Per the germline V gene, CDR1 is DFQATT and CDR2 is SNEGSKA (reference sequence). CDR3 size: 16 residues. Written as DNA, the CDR3 is TGCAGTGCTAGAGATGAAGCAGGGAGTAGCAATCAGCCCCAGCATTTT. It translates to CSARDEAGSSNQPQHF.

The V call is TRBV20-1, the J call TRBJ1-5, with a tentative D call TRBD1 (6 bases). The CDR3 has 15 amino acids. The V and J ends lost 1 base and 1 base respectively, with 11 bases between them. Germline V gives CDR1 DFQATT, CDR2 SNEGSKA (reference sequence). In nucleotides, the CDR3 is TGCAGTGCTAGAGCTTCCAGGGGAAGCAATCAGCCCCAGCATTTT. Translation: CSARASRGSNQPQHF.

The V and J genes are TRBV7-9 and TRBJ1-4; 8 bases are a match to TRBD1. CDR3 length equals 13 residues. The J segment lost 10 bases and the V segment lost 5 bases, leaving 6 bases of the junction unmatched. Germline loops: CDR1 SEHNR, CDR2 FQNEAQ (reference sequence). CDR3 amino acids: CASSTGGFGKLFF. The CDR3 DNA is TGTGCCAGCAGCACAGGGGGTTTCGGAAAACTGTTTTTT. Full variable domain (remainder filled in from reference TRBV7-9 and TRBJ1-4): DTGVSQNPRHKITKRGQNVTFRCDPISEHNRLYWYRQTLGQGPEFLTYFQNEAQLEKSRLLSDRFSAERPKGSFSTLEIQRTEQGDSAMYLCASSTGGFGKLFFGSGTQLSVL.